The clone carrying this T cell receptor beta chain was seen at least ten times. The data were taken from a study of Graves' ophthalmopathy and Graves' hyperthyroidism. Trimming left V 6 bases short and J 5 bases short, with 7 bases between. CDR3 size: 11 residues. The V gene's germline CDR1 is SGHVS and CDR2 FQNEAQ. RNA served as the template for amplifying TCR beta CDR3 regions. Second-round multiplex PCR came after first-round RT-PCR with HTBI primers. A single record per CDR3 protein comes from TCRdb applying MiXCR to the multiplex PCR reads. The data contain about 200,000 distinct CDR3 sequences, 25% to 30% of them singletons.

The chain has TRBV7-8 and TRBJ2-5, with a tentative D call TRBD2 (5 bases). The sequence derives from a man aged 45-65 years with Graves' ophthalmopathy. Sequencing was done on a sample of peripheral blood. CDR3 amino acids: CASRGSETQYF. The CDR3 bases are TGTGCCAGCAGAGGGAGTGAGACCCAGTACTTC.